The clone carrying this TCR beta chain was found a few times. Within the sample, other DNA sequences also encode this same CDR3. Sequencing was performed with immunoSEQ multiplex PCR; in TCRdb, only in-frame clones are kept and a portion is missing. The sample carries nearly 1,000,000 clones, over 75% recorded once. With V trimmed by 9 bases and J by 3 bases, 5 bases remained unmatched. Germline V gene sequence: CDR1 SNHLY, CDR2 FYNNEI. The CDR3 is 12 amino acids. These data originate in a study of shared clonotypes between healthy human individuals. The rearrangement joins TRBV2 to TRBJ2-7, with 7 positions matching TRBD1. Sequences were obtained from memory CD4+ T cells sorted from blood. Subset in this sample: CD45RA-negative fraction. The sequence was collected from a man between 18 and 35 years old in good health. The CDR3, as DNA: TGTGCCAGTACGGGACAGAGCTACGAGCAGTACTTC. Translation: CASTGQSYEQYF. The variable domain in full, with the rest retrieved from reference TRBV2 and TRBJ2-7, is EPEVTQTPSHQVTQMGQEVILRCVPISNHLYFYWYRQILGQKVEFLVSFYNNEISEKSEIFDDQFSVERPDGSNFTLKIRSTKLEDSAMYFCASTGQSYEQYFGPGTRLTVT.